Following are 25 T cell receptor beta chains from one sample sequenced in a study of T cell responses to AZD1222 COVID-19 vaccine. Sequenced by immunoSEQ multiplex PCR; TCRdb stores in-frame clones only, minus some. The sample lists around 88,000 clones; roughly 90% were seen once. Sequencing was performed on peripheral blood, taken on day 0 of AZD1222 vaccination. These receptors all come from an adult in good health.

This chain joins TRBV15 and TRBJ2-2; 13 nucleotides match TRBD2. V trimming: 3 bases; J trimming: 5 bases; junction bases outside the gene matches: 3. The CDR3 is made up of 16 amino acids. The germline V gene encodes CDR1 LNHNV and CDR2 YYDKDF (reference sequence). CDR3 bases: TGTGCCACCAGCAGTATGACTAGCGGGAGGACCGGGGAGCTGTTTTTT. Its translation is CATSSMTSGRTGELFF.

This clone was observed once. V is TRBV3-1 (or the pseudogene TRBV3-2) and J is TRBJ2-1; TRBD2 aligns across 9 bases. This CDR3 comprises 15 residues. Germline lookup yields CDR1 LGHDT and CDR2 YNNKEL (reference sequence). J gave up 10 bases and V 0 bases, and 7 bases lay outside the gene matches. The CDR3 bases are TGTGCCAGCAGCCAAGATTCACGCCTAGCGGGAGAGCAGTTCTTC. Residues: CASSQDSRLAGEQFF.

V is TRBV5-1 and J is TRBJ1-5; perhaps TRBD1 as D (5 bases). Germline V gene lookup returns CDR1 SGHRS and CDR2 YFSETQ. Trimming pared 2 bases from V and 1 base from J, leaving 7 bases between. The CDR3 loop spans 14 amino acids. The CDR3 coding sequence is TGCGCCAGCAGCTTAGGACAAAGCAATCAGCCCCAGCATTTT. Its translation is CASSLGQSNQPQHF.

The V gene is TRBV28, the J gene TRBJ1-5; D possibly corresponds to TRBD1 (5 bases). The CDR3 length is 14 residues. The germline V gene encodes CDR1 MDHEN and CDR2 SYDVKM. Trimming took 7 bases from V and 3 from J, leaving 13 bases between them. The CDR3 protein is CASTRGVNNQPQHF. DNA for the CDR3: TGTGCCAGCACCCGGGGGGTTAACAATCAGCCCCAGCATTTT.

The gene calls are TRBV19 and TRBJ1-2; D is ambiguous. With 4 bases removed from V and 1 base from J, the gap between germline ends came to 16 bases. Germline V CDR1 and CDR2: LNHDA, SQIVND (reference sequence). CDR3 length: 16 amino acids. CDR3 residues: CASSTSGGNLNYGYTF. The CDR3, as DNA: TGTGCCAGTAGTACTTCCGGTGGGAACCTTAACTATGGCTACACCTTC.

The chain carries TRBV29-1 and TRBJ2-6, with D hard to call. The V end was cut by 6 bases, the J end by 7 bases, with 7 bases between. Germline V gene data show CDR1 as SQVTM and CDR2 as ANQGSEA. The CDR3 is made up of 11 amino acids. Written as DNA, the CDR3 is TGCAGCGTGGGTAAAGCCAACGTCCTGACTTTC. As protein: CSVGKANVLTF.

The V call is TRBV27, the J call TRBJ1-2; 8 bases are shared with TRBD1. V was pared by 3 bases and J by 4 bases, with 7 bases of the junction left unmatched. This CDR3 comprises 15 residues. The germline CDR1 and CDR2 sequences are MNHEY and SMNVEV (reference sequence). The CDR3 bases are TGTGCCAGCAGTTTGGGAGGACAGGGTGGCTATGGCTACACCTTC. Translation gives CASSLGGQGGYGYTF.

The genes are TRBV11-2 and TRBJ2-5; 13 bases are shared with TRBD2. With V trimmed by 5 bases and J by 5 bases, 5 bases remained unmatched. Germline loops: CDR1 SGHAT, CDR2 FQNNGV. The CDR3 consists of 15 residues. In nucleotides, the CDR3 is TGTGCCAGCAGCCCCGGACTAGCGGGAGCGGAGACCCAGTACTTC. It yields the protein CASSPGLAGAETQYF.

For this clone: Its ends do not fully match the called genes, so a read error is possible. The rearrangement uses TRBV4-3 and TRBJ1-4; TRBD1 agrees at 7 bases. The CDR3 consists of 16 residues. From germline, CDR1 is LGHNA and CDR2 YSLEER. The CDR3 is CASSQHYGDSNGKLFF. For the CDR3, the DNA is TGCGCCAGCAGCCAACATTATGGGGACAGTAATGGAAAACTGTTTTTT.

The chain uses TRBV4-2 and TRBJ1-1, with 8 positions matching TRBD1. Germline V gives CDR1 LGHNA, CDR2 YNFKEQ. J gave up 3 bases and V 5 bases, and 11 bases lay outside the gene matches. The CDR3 totals 16 residues. This CDR3 is CASSYTPGQGDTEAFF. The CDR3 DNA follows: TGTGCCAGCAGCTACACCCCTGGACAGGGCGACACTGAAGCTTTCTTT.

The rearrangement joins TRBV6-5 to TRBJ2-3; no clear D. CDR3 length: 13 residues. Germline V lookup: CDR1 MNHEY, CDR2 SVGAGI. Trimming stripped 2 bases from V and 3 bases from J, with 6 bases between. The DNA of the CDR3 is TGTGCCAGCAGTTACCGAATGACAGATACGCAGTATTTT. As protein: CASSYRMTDTQYF.

V gene TRBV4-1 combines with J gene TRBJ1-4; possible D gene TRBD1, 5 bases. The CDR3 contains 14 residues. Trimming stripped 1 base from V and 8 bases from J, with 11 bases between. The V gene's germline CDR1 is MGHRA and CDR2 YSYEKL. This chain's CDR3 is CASSQAGNKEKLFF. As DNA, the CDR3 is TGCGCCAGCAGCCAAGCAGGGAATAAGGAAAAACTGTTTTTT.

The chain employs TRBV11-2 and TRBJ2-7; D is unclear. Germline V gives CDR1 SGHAT, CDR2 FQNNGV. V lost 5 bases and J lost 5, with 10 bases in between. The CDR3 runs 12 residues. CDR3 protein: CASSALVHEQYF. CDR3 sequence (DNA): TGTGCCAGCAGCGCTCTAGTGCACGAGCAGTACTTC.

This clone has a handful of counts. The CDR3 spells CASSRGGGYGYTF. DNA for the CDR3: TGTGCCAGCAGCCGCGGTGGCGGCTATGGCTACACCTTC. The chain combines TRBV12-3 or TRBV12-4 with TRBJ1-2; D gene uncertain. V was clipped by 6 bases and J by 4 bases, with 12 bases between them. The CDR3 covers 13 residues.

The gene calls are TRBV4-3 and TRBJ2-1, with 8 nucleotides matching TRBD2. The CDR3 extends over 15 amino acids. Germline V gene data show CDR1 as LGHNA and CDR2 as YSLEER. The ends lost 4 bases at V and 7 bases at J; junction bases unmatched: 9. CDR3 nucleotides: TGCGCCAGCAGCCTGGGACTAGTGGCTTCAAATGAGCAGTTCTTC. The encoded protein is CASSLGLVASNEQFF.

This chain uses TRBV9 with TRBJ1-2; D remains unclear. The germline V and J ends were trimmed by 4 bases and 4 bases, with 11 bases remaining between them. The CDR3 has 13 residues. Looked up from germline, CDR1 is SGDLS and CDR2 is YYNGEE. CDR3 amino acids: CASSPDGSYGYTF. The CDR3 DNA is TGTGCCAGCAGCCCCGACGGATCCTATGGCTACACCTTC.

V and J are TRBV4-1 and TRBJ1-2; D remains unclear. There are 16 residues in the CDR3. CDR1 and CDR2 from the germline V gene are MGHRA and YSYEKL. Between the trimmed V and J ends, which lost 1 base and 5 bases, there was a span of 17 bases. The CDR3 nucleotides are TGCGCCAGCAGCCAAGGTTTGGCTCCTGCAGCTTATGGCTACACCTTC. It codes for CASSQGLAPAAYGYTF.

The CDR3 region is CASSPGTSGLNEQFF. The CDR3 bases are TGTGCCAGCAGCCCCGGGACTAGCGGGTTAAATGAGCAGTTCTTC. The J gene is TRBJ2-1, the V gene TRBV7-3, with TRBD2 matching over 12 bases. The germline V gene encodes CDR1 SGHTA and CDR2 FQGTGA. J gave up 7 bases and V 5 bases, and 6 bases lay outside the gene matches. The CDR3 loop spans 15 amino acids.

Turning to this clone: The same CDR3 arises from other DNA sequences in this sample as well. The chain uses TRBV5-1 and TRBJ1-3, with D tentatively TRBD1 (6 bases). Germline assignment: CDR1 SGHRS and CDR2 YFSETQ. V lost 4 bases and J lost 0, with 8 bases in between. The CDR3 sequence is 14 residues long. DNA for the CDR3: TGCGCCAGCAGCCTGGACAGCTCTGGAAACACCATATATTTT. It specifies CASSLDSSGNTIYF.

This clone was picked up one time. The J gene is TRBJ1-5, the V gene TRBV6-2 or TRBV6-3; 9 nucleotides agree with TRBD1. V was pared by 5 bases and J by 0 bases, with 11 bases of the junction left unmatched. CDR1 is MNHEY, CDR2 SVGEGT, per germline. CDR3 size: 18 residues. In nucleotides, the CDR3 is TGTGCCAGCAGTCACCAAGAGGACAGGGGATATAGCAATCAGCCCCAGCATTTT. This translates into CASSHQEDRGYSNQPQHF.

V usage is TRBV5-1 and J usage is TRBJ2-1; D possibly corresponds to TRBD2 (5 bases). The V end was cut by 0 bases, the J end by 7 bases, with 14 bases between. Germline V CDR1 and CDR2: SGHRS, YFSETQ. CDR3 size: 15 residues. The CDR3 spells CASSLEPYGENEQFF. As DNA, the CDR3 is TGCGCCAGCAGCTTGGAACCCTATGGGGAGAATGAGCAGTTCTTC. Complete variable domain (other parts from reference TRBV5-1 and TRBJ2-1): KAGVTQTPRYLIKTRGQQVTLSCSPISGHRSVSWYQQTPGQGLQFLFEYFSETQRNKGNFPGRFSGRQFSNSRSEMNVSTLELGDSALYLCASSLEPYGENEQFFGPGTRLTVL.

This chain joins TRBV3-1 (or the pseudogene TRBV3-2) and TRBJ1-6; D not certain. The germline V and J ends were trimmed by 2 bases and 8 bases, with 7 bases remaining between them. The germline CDR1 and CDR2 sequences are LGHDT and YNNKEL (reference sequence). The CDR3 extends over 13 amino acids. As DNA, the CDR3 is TGTGCCAGCAGCCAAAGACGAGATTCACCCCTCCACTTT. Amino acid sequence: CASSQRRDSPLHF.

The V call is TRBV19, the J call TRBJ2-2, with a possible D match to TRBD2 (5 bases). The CDR3 has 15 amino acids. Germline CDR1 reads LNHDA; CDR2 reads SQIVND (reference sequence). The V gene lost 5 bases and the J gene lost 6 bases, with 16 bases spanning the gap. The CDR3 DNA reads TGTGCCAGTAGTCAGGCCCGGGGTATGTCCGGGGAGCTGTTTTTT. Its translation is CASSQARGMSGELFF. The whole variable domain, remainder taken from reference TRBV19 and TRBJ2-2, is DGGITQSPKYLFRKEGQNVTLSCEQNLNHDAMYWYRQDPGQGLRLIYYSQIVNDFQKGDIAEGYSVSREKKESFPLTVTSAQKNPTAFYLCASSQARGMSGELFFGEGSRLTVL.

CDR3 coding DNA: TGTGCCAGCAGCAAAGCGGACAGGGGAAATTCACCCCTCCACTTT. Residues: CASSKADRGNSPLHF. This chain connects TRBV7-8 to TRBJ1-6; 9 bases are shared with TRBD1. With V trimmed by 5 bases and J by 7 bases, 6 bases remained unmatched. The CDR3 totals 15 residues. The germline V gene has CDR1 SGHVS and CDR2 FQNEAQ.

V and J are TRBV25-1 and TRBJ2-1, with 12 positions matching TRBD2. Germline V gives CDR1 MGHDK, CDR2 SYGVNS. CDR3 length equals 13 residues. After removal of 6 bases from V and 6 bases from J, the junction contained 0 bases not matched to a gene. The CDR3 nucleotides read TGTGCCAGCAGGACTAGCGGGAGCAATGAGCAGTTCTTC. Amino acid sequence: CASRTSGSNEQFF.